The 18 T cell receptor beta chains reported below all come from one sample, sequenced in a study of blood T cells in healthy people across ages. A second PCR, run for about 7 to 11 cycles, used a sample-barcoded 5' primer plus a J-beta primer mix. TCRdb ran MiXCR on the 5' RACE reads and lists one entry per CDR3 protein. The sample yields 1.5 million to 2 million distinct CDR3 sequences, 28% seen once. The specimen was blood. Source of these receptors: a woman aged 25-40 years in good health.

This chain connects TRBV12-3 or TRBV12-4 to TRBJ1-2, with unresolved D. This CDR3 is 14 amino acids long. V was trimmed by 3 bases and J by 4 bases, leaving 12 bases between them. Here the CDR3 DNA reads TGTGCCAGCAGTTTTGGAGTCATGGGCTATGGCTACACCTTC. Its protein product is CASSFGVMGYGYTF.

This rearrangement joins TRBV7-2 to TRBJ1-5, with D perhaps TRBD1 (5 bases). This CDR3 has 13 residues. Germline V gene lookup returns CDR1 SGHTA and CDR2 FQGNSA. Trimming cost V 3 bases and J 7 bases, with 10 bases left between them. The CDR3 is CASSLIGGQPQHF. The CDR3 region has the DNA TGTGCCAGCAGCTTGATCGGGGGACAGCCCCAGCATTTT.

The sample holds a few counts of this clonotype. Its ends do not fully match the called genes, so a read error is possible. The CDR3 nucleotides read TGTGCCGGCAGCTTAGGACTAGCCTACGAGCAGTACTTC. It specifies CAGSLGLAYEQYF. The J gene is TRBJ2-7, the V gene TRBV7-2, with 7 bases aligning to TRBD2. Germline V gene lookup returns CDR1 SGHTA and CDR2 FQGNSA. The CDR3 loop spans 13 amino acids. The entire variable domain, with the rest obtained from reference TRBV7-2 and TRBJ2-7, is as follows: GAGVSQSPSNKVTEKGKDVELRCDPISGHTALYWYRQSLGQGLEFLIYFQGNSAPDKSGLPSDRFSAERTGGSVSTLTIQRTQQEDSAVYLCAGSLGLAYEQYFGPGTRLTVT.

The chain recombines TRBV12-3 or TRBV12-4 with TRBJ2-7; 8 positions match TRBD1. The CDR3 consists of 14 residues. With V trimmed by 6 bases and J by 4 bases, 8 bases remained unmatched. The DNA of the CDR3 is TGTGCCAGCAGGATACAGGGGGAACGGTACGAGCAGTACTTC. As protein: CASRIQGERYEQYF.

In its sample, this clonotype was seen once. One end of the junction is discordant with germline, which a read error may explain. The chain joins TRBV7-2 to TRBJ1-1; D gene unclear. CDR3 length: 13 residues. Germline CDR1 and CDR2: SGHTA and FQGNSA. CDR3 coding DNA: TGTGCCAGCAGCTTCGGAACCTACACTGGAGCTTTCTTT. Translating it yields CASSFGTYTGAFF. Filled out from reference TRBV7-2 and TRBJ1-1, the complete variable domain reads GAGVSQSPSNKVTEKGKDVELRCDPISGHTALYWYRQSLGQGLEFLIYFQGNSAPDKSGLPSDRFSAERTGGSVSTLTIQRTQQEDSAVYLCASSFGTYTGAFFGQGTRLTVV.

Many counts were recorded for this clonotype. The chain has TRBV7-2 and TRBJ2-3, with D possibly being TRBD2 (6 bases). Germline V lookup: CDR1 SGHTA, CDR2 FQGNSA. Trimming took off 4 bases at V and 0 bases at J, with 8 bases between the two ends. The CDR3 runs to 14 residues. The DNA for the CDR3 is TGTGCCAGCAGCTGGGACTTTAGCACAGATACGCAGTATTTT. Amino acids: CASSWDFSTDTQYF.

The genes are TRBV4-1 and TRBJ2-7, with 7 bases fitting TRBD2. This CDR3 contains 14 residues. Germline V gene data show CDR1 as MGHRA and CDR2 as YSYEKL. The trim removed 1 base at V and 3 bases at J, leaving 3 bases unmatched. Here the CDR3 DNA reads TGCGCCAGCAGCCAAGGACTAGCTGTCTACGAGCAGTACTTC. It codes for CASSQGLAVYEQYF.

This clonotype was picked up a small number of times. In DNA, the CDR3 is TGTGCCAGCAGTAAACTCAGTAGAAGGGAGTTCGGGAATGAGCAGTTCTTC. Residues: CASSKLSRREFGNEQFF. This sequence joins TRBV6-5 and TRBJ2-1; D possibly corresponds to TRBD2 (5 bases). Germline V CDR1 and CDR2: MNHEY, SVGAGI. The CDR3 totals 17 residues. V shed 5 bases and J shed 7 bases, with 24 bases lying between them.

This chain uses TRBV6-1 with TRBJ2-4; D uncertain. The V end lost 3 bases, the J end lost 4 bases, and 10 bases lay between the germline ends. Looked up from germline, CDR1 is MNHNS and CDR2 is SASEGT. This CDR3 region has 14 residues. CDR3 loop: CASSENWGKNIQYF. Here the CDR3 DNA reads TGTGCCAGCAGTGAGAACTGGGGTAAAAACATTCAGTACTTC.

The V call is TRBV20-1, the J call TRBJ1-6; weak D call: TRBD1 (6 bases). V gave up 0 bases and J gave up 10 bases, with 13 bases separating them. Germline V gene sequence: CDR1 DFQATT, CDR2 SNEGSKA (reference sequence). This CDR3 is built from 14 residues. CDR3 sequence: CSAREGGANSPLHF. Here the CDR3 DNA reads TGCAGTGCTAGAGAAGGGGGGGCAAACTCACCCCTCCACTTT.

This clonotype was picked up many times. This rearrangement joins TRBV30 to TRBJ2-7; possibly TRBD1 for D (6 bases). Trimming took 1 base from V and 7 from J, leaving 11 bases between them. The CDR3 loop spans 12 amino acids. Germline CDR1 is GTSNPN and CDR2 is SVGIG (reference sequence). The CDR3 region has the DNA TGTGCCTGGAGTGAGGGGGTTGGAGAGCAGTACTTC. Its protein product is CAWSEGVGEQYF.

This clonotype was detected many times. The chain has TRBV12-3 or TRBV12-4 and TRBJ1-4; D gene ambiguous. V dropped 4 bases and J dropped 5 bases, with 8 bases sitting between them. This CDR3 region has 13 residues. The CDR3 nucleotides are TGTGCCAGCAGTTGGGTACAAAATGAAAAACTGTTTTTT. Translating it yields CASSWVQNEKLFF.

V is TRBV9 and J is TRBJ1-2; a weak D match, TRBD1 (5 bases). The CDR3 extends over 16 amino acids. The V end lost 0 bases, the J end lost 4 bases, and 16 bases lay between the germline ends. Germline V gene data show CDR1 as SGDLS and CDR2 as YYNGEE. CDR3 sequence: CASSVVPSQGSYGYTF. The CDR3 nucleotides read TGTGCCAGCAGCGTAGTCCCGTCGCAGGGTTCCTATGGCTACACCTTC.

Note on this clonotype: An end of the junction does not agree with germline; a read error may underlie this. The chain has TRBV28 and TRBJ2-3, with D maybe TRBD1 (5 bases). The CDR3 covers 16 residues. Germline values: CDR1 MDHEN, CDR2 SYDVKM. The CDR3 reads CASSSLNPPGTGTQYF. The CDR3 nucleotides read TGTGCCAGCAGTTCCCTGAACCCCCCAGGCACAGGTACGCAGTATTTT.

This clonotype has just a few counts. The chain couples TRBV7-4 to TRBJ1-5; D unresolved. This CDR3 has 16 amino acids. V lost 3 bases to trimming and J lost 3 bases, with 15 bases between them. Germline V gives CDR1 SGHVT, CDR2 SQSDAQ. The CDR3 nucleotides read TGTGCCAGCAGCTTCCCCCCGGACCTACCCAATCAGCCCCAGCATTTT. Translation gives CASSFPPDLPNQPQHF.

To note about this clonotype: A read error may explain this, as a much larger clone is one base away. This chain joins TRBV29-1 and TRBJ2-1; 7 bases agree with TRBD2. With 6 bases clipped from V and 4 bases from J, the junction kept 12 bases outside the gene matches. Germline CDR1 is SQVTM and CDR2 is ANQGSEA. The CDR3 consists of 15 residues. The CDR3 spells CSVGLWAGEYNEQFF. CDR3 in DNA: TGCAGCGTCGGATTGTGGGCGGGGGAGTACAATGAGCAGTTCTTC.

Concerning this clonotype: One junction end disagrees with the germline gene, perhaps due to a read error. This chain uses TRBV7-2 with TRBJ2-3, with D perhaps TRBD2 (7 bases). Germline lookup yields CDR1 SGHTA and CDR2 FQGNSA. CDR3 length equals 17 residues. The CDR3: CAGSYRQGRGCTDTQYF. The CDR3 coding sequence is TGTGCCGGCAGCTATCGTCAGGGGAGGGGGTGCACAGATACGCAGTATTTT.

The genes are TRBV20-1 and TRBJ2-1; D tentatively fits TRBD1 or TRBD2 (5 bases each). This CDR3 region has 15 residues. With 0 bases removed from V and 11 bases from J, the gap between germline ends came to 20 bases. CDR1 DFQATT and CDR2 SNEGSKA come from the germline V gene (reference sequence). The CDR3 sequence: CSARDRDLSSYKQFF. Here the CDR3 DNA reads TGCAGTGCTAGAGATAGGGACCTGAGCTCCTACAAGCAGTTCTTC.